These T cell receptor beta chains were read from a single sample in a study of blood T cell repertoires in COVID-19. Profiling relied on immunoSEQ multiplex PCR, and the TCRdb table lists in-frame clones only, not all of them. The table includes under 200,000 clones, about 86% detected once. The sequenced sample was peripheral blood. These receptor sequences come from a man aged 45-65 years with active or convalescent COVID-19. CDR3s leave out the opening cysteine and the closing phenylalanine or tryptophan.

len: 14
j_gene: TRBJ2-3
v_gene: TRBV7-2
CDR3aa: ASSAGLAGGSDTQY

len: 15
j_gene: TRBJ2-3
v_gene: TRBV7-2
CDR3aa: ASSLRPPGTGSDTQY

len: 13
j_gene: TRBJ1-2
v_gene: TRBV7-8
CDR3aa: ASSFTWTGIYGYT

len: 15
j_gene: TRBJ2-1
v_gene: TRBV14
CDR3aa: ASSQETSGGPYNEQF

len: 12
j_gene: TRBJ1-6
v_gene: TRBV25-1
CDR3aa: ASGAGVRGSPLH

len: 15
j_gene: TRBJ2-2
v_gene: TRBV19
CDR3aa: ASSMGAGGTNTGELF

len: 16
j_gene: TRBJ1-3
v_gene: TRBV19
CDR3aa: ASSLRGRQRISGNTIY

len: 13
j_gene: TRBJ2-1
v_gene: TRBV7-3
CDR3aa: ASSLGASSYNEQF

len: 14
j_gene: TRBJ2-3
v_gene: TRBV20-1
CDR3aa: SASRGRALSTDTQY

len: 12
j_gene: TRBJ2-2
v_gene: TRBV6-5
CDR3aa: ASQAGGPAGELF

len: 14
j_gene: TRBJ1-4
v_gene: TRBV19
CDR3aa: ASSIIPTGGNEKLF

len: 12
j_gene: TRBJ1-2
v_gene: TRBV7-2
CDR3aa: ASSSRGQGYGYT

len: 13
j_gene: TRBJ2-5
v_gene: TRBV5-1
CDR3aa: ASSLGLAGGETQY

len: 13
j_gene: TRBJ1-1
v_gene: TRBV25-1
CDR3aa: ASSESLGGTSEAF

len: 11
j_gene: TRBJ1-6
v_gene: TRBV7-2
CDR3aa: ASSLVRDSPLH

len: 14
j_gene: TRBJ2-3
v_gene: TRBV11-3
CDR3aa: ASSLSIGTSTDTQY

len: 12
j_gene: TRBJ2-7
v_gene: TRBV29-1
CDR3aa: SVEGAGESGRQY

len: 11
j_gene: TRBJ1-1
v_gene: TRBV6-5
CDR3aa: ASSRTGITEAF

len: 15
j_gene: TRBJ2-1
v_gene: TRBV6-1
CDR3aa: ASSGGVPDPLYNEQF

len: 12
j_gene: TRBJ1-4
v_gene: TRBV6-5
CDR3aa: ASSIDRDGEKLF

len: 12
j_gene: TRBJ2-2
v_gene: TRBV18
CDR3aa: ASSSGQLTGELF

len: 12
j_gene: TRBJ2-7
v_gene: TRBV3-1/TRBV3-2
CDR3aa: ASSQAGLAYEQY

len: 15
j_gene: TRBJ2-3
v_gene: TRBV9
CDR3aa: ASSVSAQTSGADTQY

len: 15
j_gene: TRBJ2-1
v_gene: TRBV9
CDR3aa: ASSAVLTGRSYNEQF

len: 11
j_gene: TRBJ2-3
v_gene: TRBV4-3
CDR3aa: ASSQLMRDTQY

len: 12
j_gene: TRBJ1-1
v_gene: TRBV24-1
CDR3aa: ATSEPGQGGEAF

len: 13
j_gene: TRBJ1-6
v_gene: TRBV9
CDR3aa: ASSAGQGYNSPLH

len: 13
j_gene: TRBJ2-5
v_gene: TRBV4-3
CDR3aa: ASSQDLEGSETQY

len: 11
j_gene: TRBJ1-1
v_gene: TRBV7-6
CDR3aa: ASSLTENTEAF

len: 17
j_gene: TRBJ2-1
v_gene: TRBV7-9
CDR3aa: ASSLATGSGRAFINEQF

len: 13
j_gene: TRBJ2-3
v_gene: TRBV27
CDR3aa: ASSLSGIRTDTQY

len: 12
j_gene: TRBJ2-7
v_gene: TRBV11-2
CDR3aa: ASSAGTGGHEQY

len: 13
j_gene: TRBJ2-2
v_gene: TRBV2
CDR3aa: ASSQTDPLTGELF

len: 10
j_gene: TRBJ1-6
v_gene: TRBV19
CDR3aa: ASSSFASPLH

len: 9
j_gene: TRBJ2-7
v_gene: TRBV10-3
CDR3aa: AITSGYEQY

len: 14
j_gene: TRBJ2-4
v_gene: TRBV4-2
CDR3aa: ASSQVPQRGAVIQY

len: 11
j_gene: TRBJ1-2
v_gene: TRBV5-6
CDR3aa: ASDRGAGYGYT

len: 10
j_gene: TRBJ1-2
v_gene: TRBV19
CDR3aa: ASKGPNYGYT

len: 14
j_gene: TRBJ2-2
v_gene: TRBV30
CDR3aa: AWSGSPSGLAGELF

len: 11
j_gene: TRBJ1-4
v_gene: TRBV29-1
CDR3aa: SARQGRVEKLF